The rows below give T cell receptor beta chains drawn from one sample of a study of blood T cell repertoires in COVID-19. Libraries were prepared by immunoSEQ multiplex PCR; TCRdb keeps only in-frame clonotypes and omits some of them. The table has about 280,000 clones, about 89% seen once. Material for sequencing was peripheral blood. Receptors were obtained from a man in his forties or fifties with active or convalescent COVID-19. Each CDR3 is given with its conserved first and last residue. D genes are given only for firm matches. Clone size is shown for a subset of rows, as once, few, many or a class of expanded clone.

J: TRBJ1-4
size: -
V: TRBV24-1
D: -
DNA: TGTGCCACCAGTGATTTGTATTCCGGGACAACATATAACGCAACTAATGAAAAACTGTTTTTT
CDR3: CATSDLYSGTTYNATNEKLFF

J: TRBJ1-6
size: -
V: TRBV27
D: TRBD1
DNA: TGTGCCAGCAGTTCGACAGGGGAATACTCACCCCTCCACTTT
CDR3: CASSSTGEYSPLHF

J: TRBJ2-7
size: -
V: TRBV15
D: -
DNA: TGTGCCACCAGCAGAGACCTAAACTCCTACGAGCAGTACTTC
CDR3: CATSRDLNSYEQYF

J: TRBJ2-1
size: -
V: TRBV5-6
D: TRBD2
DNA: TGTGCCAGCAGCTTGGGACTAGCGGGGTATCTGTTCTTC
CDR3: CASSLGLAGYLFF

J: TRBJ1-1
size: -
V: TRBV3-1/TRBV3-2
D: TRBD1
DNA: TGTGCCAGCAGCCAACAACCGACAGGGGGAACTGAAGCTTTCTTT
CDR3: CASSQQPTGGTEAFF

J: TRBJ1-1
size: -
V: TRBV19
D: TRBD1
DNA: TGTGCCAGCCGGGACAGCCGAGTGGCTGAAGCTTTCTTT
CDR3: CASRDSRVAEAFF

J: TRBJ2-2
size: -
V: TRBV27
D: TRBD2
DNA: TGTGCCAGCAGTTTACGGGGGGGGACGTCGAGCACCGGGGAGCTGTTTTTT
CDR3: CASSLRGGTSSTGELFF

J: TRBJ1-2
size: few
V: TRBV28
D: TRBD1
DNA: TGTGCCAGCAGCCAGCCGGGACAGTCCTATGGCTACACCTTC
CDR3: CASSQPGQSYGYTF

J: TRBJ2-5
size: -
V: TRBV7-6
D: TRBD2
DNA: TGTGCCAGCAGCTTAAGGACTAGCGGGAGCCCAGGGTGGCAAGAGACCCAGTACTTC
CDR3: CASSLRTSGSPGWQETQYF

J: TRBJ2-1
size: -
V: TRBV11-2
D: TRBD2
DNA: TGTGCCAGCAGCTTAGGAAAAGCGGGAGGGCCCTACAATGAGCAGTTCTTC
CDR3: CASSLGKAGGPYNEQFF

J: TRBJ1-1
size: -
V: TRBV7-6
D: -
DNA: TGTGCCAGCAGCTTAGGCGGCAGTCAGAACACTGAAGCTTTCTTT
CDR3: CASSLGGSQNTEAFF

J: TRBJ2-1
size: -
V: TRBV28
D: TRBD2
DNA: TGTGCCAGCAGTGCGGGGGGGGGTTACAATGAGCAGTTCTTC
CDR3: CASSAGGGYNEQFF

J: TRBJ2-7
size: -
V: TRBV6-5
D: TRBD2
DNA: TGTGCCAGCACCAGACTAGCGGGGCTTTACGAGCAGTACTTC
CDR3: CASTRLAGLYEQYF

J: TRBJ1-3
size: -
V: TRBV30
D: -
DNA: TGTGCCTGGAGTTCGGGAGGAAACACCATATATTTT
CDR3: CAWSSGGNTIYF

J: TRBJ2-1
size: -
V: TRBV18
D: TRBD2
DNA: TGTGCCAGCTCACCCAACCAGCGGGGGGCCCCATACAATGAGCAGTTCTTC
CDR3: CASSPNQRGAPYNEQFF

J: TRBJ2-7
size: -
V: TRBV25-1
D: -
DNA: TGTGCCAGCAGTGTTGGGACTGCCTACGAGCAGTACTTC
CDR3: CASSVGTAYEQYF

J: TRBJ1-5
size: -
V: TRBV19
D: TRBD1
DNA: TGTGCCAGTAGTCCACAGGGGAATCAGCCCCAGCATTTT
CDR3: CASSPQGNQPQHF

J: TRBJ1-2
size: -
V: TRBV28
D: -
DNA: TGTGCCAGCAGGGAGGTGCTCGGGGGCTACACCTTC
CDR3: CASREVLGGYTF

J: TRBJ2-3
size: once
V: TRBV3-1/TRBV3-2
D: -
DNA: TGTGCCAGCAGCCAAGATTTAACCGAGACAGATACGCAGTATTTT
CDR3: CASSQDLTETDTQYF

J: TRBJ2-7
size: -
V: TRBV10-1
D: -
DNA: TGCGCCAGCAGTGCGACGGAAGGGGTCGAGCAGTACTTC
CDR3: CASSATEGVEQYF

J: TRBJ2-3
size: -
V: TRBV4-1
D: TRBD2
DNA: TGCGCCAGCAGCCACTTAACTAGCGGGGATACGCAGTATTTT
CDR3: CASSHLTSGDTQYF

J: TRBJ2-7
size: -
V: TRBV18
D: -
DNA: TGTGCCAGCTCACCGGGGGGCTACGAGCAGTACTTC
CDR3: CASSPGGYEQYF

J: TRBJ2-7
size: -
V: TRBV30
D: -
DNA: TGTGCCACTTCACAGGGCTACGAGCAGTACTTC
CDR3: CATSQGYEQYF

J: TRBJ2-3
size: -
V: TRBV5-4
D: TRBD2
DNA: TGTGCCAGCAGATTCGGGAGGGCCACAGATACGCAGTATTTT
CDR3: CASRFGRATDTQYF

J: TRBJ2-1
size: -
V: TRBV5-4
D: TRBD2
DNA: TGTGCCAGCAGCCCGGGACTAACGATGCACTACAATGAGCAGTTCTTC
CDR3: CASSPGLTMHYNEQFF

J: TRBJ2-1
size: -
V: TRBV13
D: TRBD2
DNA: TGTGCCAGCAGCTTATTACTAGCGGGAGGGCAGGTCAATGAGCAGTTCTTC
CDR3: CASSLLLAGGQVNEQFF

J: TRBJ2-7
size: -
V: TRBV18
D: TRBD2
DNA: TGTGCCAGCTCTCCTCGGACTAGCGGGAGCCCCATCGAGCAGTACTTC
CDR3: CASSPRTSGSPIEQYF

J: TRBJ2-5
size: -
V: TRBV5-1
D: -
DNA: TGCGCCAGCTACCCCCCGGGCCCCGGGGGAGAGACCCAGTACTTC
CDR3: CASYPPGPGGETQYF